These T cell receptor beta chains were read from a single sample in a study of shared clonotypes between healthy human individuals. TCRdb keeps only in-frame clones here, not all; method: immunoSEQ multiplex PCR. The sample consists of under 2,500,000 clones, 95% of them appearing once. Sequencing was carried out using naive CD4+ T cells sorted from blood. All receptors derive from a man aged 18 to 30 in good health. CDR3s include the opening cysteine and the closing phenylalanine or tryptophan. A D gene is named only where the DNA matches it firmly. Clone size is not always given. Where it is, it says once, few, many or a class for expanded clones.

cdr3_nt cdr3_aa j_call d_call v_call clone_size
TGTGCCAGCAGCCGTTTGCGATTAGCGGGCTCCGGGGAGCTGTTTTTT CASSRLRLAGSGELFF TRBJ2-2 TRBD2 TRBV7-2 .
TGCAGCGTTGGAAGGGTCTCCTACGAGCAGTACTTC CSVGRVSYEQYF TRBJ2-7 . TRBV29-1 .
TGTGCCAGCAGTGAAGAGAGCCCCCAGCATTTT CASSEESPQHF TRBJ1-5 . TRBV6-1 .
TGCGCCAGCAGCCAAGATGGAGGGGGGAGCAATCAGCCCCAGCATTTT CASSQDGGGSNQPQHF TRBJ1-5 . TRBV4-1 .
TGTGCCAGCATGAGAGGGGACAGGGACTATGGCTACACCTTC CASMRGDRDYGYTF TRBJ1-2 TRBD1 TRBV6-1 .
TGTGCCAGCAGTTTATCAGACAGGGATAATTCACCCCTCCACTTT CASSLSDRDNSPLHF TRBJ1-6 TRBD1 TRBV28 once
TGTGCCAGCTCACCCCCCTTGGGGGGAATGAACACTGAAGCTTTCTTT CASSPPLGGMNTEAFF TRBJ1-1 . TRBV18 .
TGTGCCGTTGCGAGGGGACCCAGCGCAGGAAACACCATATATTTT CAVARGPSAGNTIYF TRBJ1-3 . TRBV6-6 .
TGTGCCAGCAGCCGGGACAGGGGCTACGAGCAGTACTTC CASSRDRGYEQYF TRBJ2-7 TRBD1 TRBV6-4 .
TGTGCCTGGAGTGTACAAGGGGGAGGTGGGGCCAACGTCCTGACTTTC CAWSVQGGGGANVLTF TRBJ2-6 . TRBV30 .
TGTGCCAGCAAAGAATCCGGGACAGGACTCTACGAGCAGTACTTC CASKESGTGLYEQYF TRBJ2-7 TRBD1 TRBV6-5 .
TGTGCCAGCACCACACAGGGGGGGAACACTGAAGCTTTCTTT CASTTQGGNTEAFF TRBJ1-1 TRBD1 TRBV2 .
TGTGCCTGGAGTGCCGGGACTGGGTTTGGAGATACGCAGTATTTT CAWSAGTGFGDTQYF TRBJ2-3 . TRBV30 .
TGTGCCAGCAGCCCCGCGATTCACTCTGGGGCCAACGTCCTGACTTTC CASSPAIHSGANVLTF TRBJ2-6 . TRBV9 .
TGTGCCAGCAGTTACGGGCAGGGTCCCTACGAGCAGTACTTC CASSYGQGPYEQYF TRBJ2-7 . TRBV6-6 once
TGCGCCAGCAGTGCCGGCGGGGGCAGACTCACCAATGAGCAGTTCTTC CASSAGGGRLTNEQFF TRBJ2-1 . TRBV10-1 .
TGTGCCTGGAGGACTAGCGGGGGTTGGGAGACCCAGTACTTC CAWRTSGGWETQYF TRBJ2-5 TRBD2 TRBV30 .
TGTGCCAGCAGCTTGGGGGTCAGCTCCTACAATGAGCAGTTCTTC CASSLGVSSYNEQFF TRBJ2-1 . TRBV5-6 .
TGTGCCATCAGCGCGAGGGCGGGGTCCTACAATGAGCAGTTCTTC CAISARAGSYNEQFF TRBJ2-1 . TRBV10-3 .
TGTGCCAGCAGCTTGGGGGACAGGGGGCGCGTGTTC CASSLGDRGRVF TRBJ2-7 TRBD1 TRBV5-8 .
TGTGCCAGCAGCTTGCTCTGGTCGGACGAGCAGTACTTC CASSLLWSDEQYF TRBJ2-7 . TRBV5-4 .
TGTGCCAGCAGTGAATATGGAGAGACCCAGTACTTC CASSEYGETQYF TRBJ2-5 . TRBV25-1 .
TGTGCCAGCTCACCCCCGGGACAGGGTTCGATGAACACTGAAGCTTTCTTT CASSPPGQGSMNTEAFF TRBJ1-1 TRBD1 TRBV18 .
TGCGCCAGCAGCCAAGGTCCGGGGTGGCCTGAGCAGTTCTTC CASSQGPGWPEQFF TRBJ2-1 . TRBV4-1 .
TGCGCCAGCAGCTCGAGGGACTCCTACACAGATACGCAGTATTTT CASSSRDSYTDTQYF TRBJ2-3 . TRBV5-1 .
TGTGCCAGCGGCTTTTACGGGGAGACCCAGTACTTC CASGFYGETQYF TRBJ2-5 . TRBV7-2 .
TGTGCCAGCAGTGAAGCAATGGGACGGGGTGGGGATCAGCCCCAGCATTTT CASSEAMGRGGDQPQHF TRBJ1-5 . TRBV2 once
TGTGCCAGCAGGGACAGGTCTAGCTCCTACGAGCAGTACTTC CASRDRSSSYEQYF TRBJ2-7 TRBD1 TRBV6-1 .
TGTGCCAGCTCCCCACAGGGGATATACGAGCAGTACTTC CASSPQGIYEQYF TRBJ2-7 TRBD1 TRBV2 .
TGTGCCAGCAGTTACGGGCCAGGGAAGGATCAAGAGACCCAGTACTTC CASSYGPGKDQETQYF TRBJ2-5 . TRBV6-5 .
TGTGCCAGAAGATGCCGGGACCAGGTAAGGGAGACCCAGTACTTC CARRCRDQVRETQYF TRBJ2-5 . TRBV5-3 .
TGTGCCAGCAGTTACGGGACAGGGCGCGGGGAGCTGTTTTTT CASSYGTGRGELFF TRBJ2-2 TRBD1 TRBV6-5 .
TGTGCCAGCACGGACAGGGTCAATTCACCCCTCCACTTT CASTDRVNSPLHF TRBJ1-6 TRBD1 TRBV5-4 once
TGTGCCAGCAGCTTAGTCGACAGGGTGGCTTTCTTT CASSLVDRVAFF TRBJ1-1 TRBD1 TRBV7-9 few
TGCGCCAGCAGCCAACAGGACAGGGGGCGGGAGACCCAGTACTTC CASSQQDRGRETQYF TRBJ2-5 TRBD1 TRBV4-3 .
. CASSKPFGAGELFF TRBJ2-2 . TRBV5-6 .
TGTGCCAGCTCACCACTCCTAACAGGGACTGGAAACACCATATATTTT CASSPLLTGTGNTIYF TRBJ1-3 . TRBV18 .
TGTGCCAGCAGCCAGGACAGGGGATCCTACAATGAGCAGTTCTTC CASSQDRGSYNEQFF TRBJ2-1 TRBD1 TRBV7-9 .
TGTGCCAGCAGTCCTCGGAGGGGTTCACCCCTCCACTTT CASSPRRGSPLHF TRBJ1-6 . TRBV28 .
TGTGCCAGCAATCCTGTAGGACTAGACTACAATGAGCAGTTCTTC CASNPVGLDYNEQFF TRBJ2-1 TRBD2 TRBV6-6 .
TGTGCCAGCAGCGTAGGGCCGGGGGAAACCTACGAGCAGTACTTC CASSVGPGETYEQYF TRBJ2-7 . TRBV9 .
TGTGCCAGCAGTTTACGACTAGCGGGAGTCGAGCAGTACTTC CASSLRLAGVEQYF TRBJ2-7 TRBD2 TRBV28 .
TGTGCCAGCTCACCATACTGGGGATCCGATGGAAACACCATATATTTT CASSPYWGSDGNTIYF TRBJ1-3 . TRBV18 .
TGCGCCAGCAGCCAACCAACAGGAGGGATAGTTCGGGAGACCCAGTACTTC CASSQPTGGIVRETQYF TRBJ2-5 . TRBV4-1 .
TGTGCCTGGAGTGTAGGTTCCTCTGTCACAGATACGCAGTATTTT CAWSVGSSVTDTQYF TRBJ2-3 . TRBV30 .
TGCAGCGTTGAAGATCTCTTCGCCGGCACAGATACGCAGTATTTT CSVEDLFAGTDTQYF TRBJ2-3 . TRBV29-1 .